This TCR beta chain was recovered during a study of PD-1 and CTLA-4 blockade in melanoma (dated by TCRdb to about 2021). Looking at the study overall: The study compared how PD-1 blockade and CTLA-4 blockade affected the melanoma-reactive CD8 T cell response in patients with melanoma.

Library creation used the immunoSEQ multiplex PCR assay. Entries here come from immuneACCESS through TCRdb and include only in-frame sequences with V and J called. Some clones fail to appear in such tables; in the studies checked, an unresolved V gene covers under half of the shortfall, and the cause of the remainder is unknown. Present in this sample are about 11,000 clones, around four fifths of which were seen just once. The top ten clonotypes cover under 35% of the sample. The CDR3 spans 10 residues, from the cysteine through the phenylalanine. Left in the record is the CDR3 DNA by itself, 30 bases read in frame from the first base. CDR1 KGHDR and CDR2 SFDVKD are derived from the germline V gene. V and J lose 10 bases and 6 bases, and a span of 7 bases separates them. Note on this clone: This clone's antigen is unknown. Base qualities are not recorded, but no much larger clone differs from it by a single base.

The rearranged segments are TRBV24-1 and TRBJ2-3; no D gene call is confident. Sequenced material: CD8+ T cells from peripheral blood, taken from a patient given anti-PD-1 treatment. This receptor was taken from a human donor with melanoma. The DNA is TGTGCCACTGGATCGGATACGCAGTATTTT. Its protein is CATGSDTQYF.